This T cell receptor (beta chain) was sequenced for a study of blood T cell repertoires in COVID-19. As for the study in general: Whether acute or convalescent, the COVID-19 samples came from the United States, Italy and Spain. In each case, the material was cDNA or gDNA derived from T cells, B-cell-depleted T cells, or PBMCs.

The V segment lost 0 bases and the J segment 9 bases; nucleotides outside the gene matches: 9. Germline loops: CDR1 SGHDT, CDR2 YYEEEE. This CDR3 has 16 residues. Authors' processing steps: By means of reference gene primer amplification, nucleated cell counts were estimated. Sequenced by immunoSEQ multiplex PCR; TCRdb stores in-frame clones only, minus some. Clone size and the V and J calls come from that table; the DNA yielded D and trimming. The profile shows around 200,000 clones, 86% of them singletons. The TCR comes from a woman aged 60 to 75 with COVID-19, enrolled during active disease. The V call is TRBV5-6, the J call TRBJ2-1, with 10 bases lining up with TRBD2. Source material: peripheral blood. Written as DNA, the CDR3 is TGTGCCAGCAGCTTGGACTTCGGAGCGGGAGGGGGTGAGCAGTTCTTC. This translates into CASSLDFGAGGGEQFF.